This TCR beta chain was identified in a study of CD8+ T cells in alopecia areata (dated by TCRdb to the late 2010s). Background on the whole study: Treated patients were enrolled in an open-label pilot trial of oral tofacitinib at 5 to 10 mg twice daily for moderate-to-severe alopecia areata. Tofacitinib was given for 6 to 18 months, followed by 6 months of follow-up off drug to assess delayed response and recurrence. For the treated patients, the SALT score, which quantifies what percentage of scalp surface area is affected, served as the measure of disease severity. In both human patients and the C3H/HeJ mouse model, the study applied high-throughput TCRbeta sequencing to look at T cell clonal expansion in alopecia areata. On the human side, TCRbeta sequencing was run on scalp tissue and on sorted CD4+ and CD8+ peripheral blood T cells from healthy controls and from alopecia areata patients with either patchy or totalis/universalis disease. Biopsies were taken from tofacitinib-treated patients at baseline and again at 4 and 24 weeks into treatment, and several of those patients also had a later scalp biopsy. Clonality in the scalp was compared among normal scalp (n=4), patchy alopecia areata scalp (n=8), and alopecia totalis/universalis scalp (n=8). RNA came from the PAXgene miRNA kit for fixed scalp, the miRNeasy kit for PBMCs, and the RNeasy kit for mouse skin. TCRbeta CDR3 regions were amplified by immunoSEQ multiplex PCR with 35 Vbeta forward and 13 Jbeta reverse primers. General study outcomes and caveats: The treated cohort was small, with a single nonresponder, so links between baseline CD8+ expansion and response need larger studies. Higher clonality and more expanded CD8+ clones were observed in lesional scalp than in normal scalp, particularly in alopecia totalis/universalis, a finding suggestive of antigenic drive. Tofacitinib significantly lowered scalp clonality and the number of expanded CD8+ clones among the top 100 scalp clones. Many expanded lesional clones were found to persist in scalp and blood during tofacitinib treatment, and relapse after treatment cessation may be partly explained by this persistence. Scalp TCR repertoire analysis is complicated because resident alphabeta T cells in normal human skin are also sequenced, whereas mouse skin is dominated by gammadelta T cells. Compared with mice, TCR sequences shared between patients were less clear, possibly partly because of HLA diversity across the patient population.

The CDR3 runs 14 residues from the cysteine to the phenylalanine. The entry retains the CDR3 DNA only, 42 bases that are in frame from base 1. V and J are truncated by 0 bases and 6 bases respectively, leaving an intervening sequence of 7 bases. Based on the germline V gene, the CDR1 and CDR2 sequences are SGDLS and YYNGEE. Receptors were amplified or captured by the immunoSEQ multiplex PCR assay. For TCR sequencing, RNA was extracted from every sample and reverse transcribed into cDNA to serve as template. SuperScript III was used for first-strand cDNA synthesis, primed with a 2:1 mix of oligo-dT and random hexamers. Amplification bias was assessed with a synthetic immune receptor repertoire, and residual bias was removed computationally. As for the authors' bioinformatics: After raw reads were preprocessed to remove errors, the CDR3 was defined following IMGT conventions as running from the conserved cysteine to phenylalanine. To get clonality, Shannon entropy was normalized by log2 of the number of productive unique TCRs and the result was subtracted from 1. Scalp TCRbeta sequences were cross-referenced with sorted blood CD4 and CD8 repertoires so that the CD4 or CD8 identity of scalp clones could be inferred. As stored in TCRdb, this immuneACCESS dataset retains in-frame rearrangements with V and J assigned. A fraction of the clones does not appear; measured against another copy, unresolved V genes explain less than half of the discrepancy, and the remainder lacks a known reason. V and J calls and clone size come straight from that table; D and trimming were deduced from the DNA. For this sample the table gives 95,000 to 120,000 clones, of which 55% to 60% were detected only once. Roughly 3.5% of the sample is taken by the ten largest.

Reading the label with the study, this specimen's time point is: 24 weeks on oral tofacitinib. The treatment or condition label for this specimen denotes: oral pan-JAK inhibitor, 5-10 mg twice daily. Lesional scalp punch biopsies and peripheral blood were collected from alopecia areata patients. PBMCs were isolated by density centrifugation and stained for CD3, CD4 and CD8, and CD4+ and CD8+ T cells were sorted on a FACSAria. On this clone: This receptor's antigen is unknown. There are no base qualities to consult, and no much larger clone falls within one base.

The chain is encoded by TRBV9 joined to TRBJ1-6; the D gene lacks a confident call. This TCR came from a human donor with alopecia areata. This material consisted of CD4+ T cells sorted from blood, taken at week 24, from a patient treated with tofacitinib. At the DNA level, the sequence is TGTGCCAGCAGCGTAGGGCAGATTAATTCACCCCTCCACTTT. Its coded protein is CASSVGQINSPLHF.